What follows are 30 T cell receptor beta chains derived from one specimen sequenced in a study of PD-1 blockade in classical Hodgkin lymphoma. Relapses following autologous stem cell transplantation were seen in all patients, with brentuximab vedotin exposure varying. Profiling relied on immunoSEQ multiplex PCR, and the TCRdb table lists in-frame clones only, not all of them. The sample includes approximately 98,000 clones, around 89% of them seen just once. This specimen was peripheral blood mononuclear cells (PBMCs), taken before the second cycle of nivolumab. These TCRs come from a human donor with classical Hodgkin lymphoma.

This clone is classed as large (0.1 to 1%). The chain joins TRBV13 to TRBJ2-6; D remains unclear. The CDR3 runs 17 residues. Germline V gene data show CDR1 as PRHDT and CDR2 as FYEKMQ (reference sequence). Trimming left V 0 bases short and J 0 bases short, with 9 bases between. Here the CDR3 reads CASSLGQSFSGANVLTF. The CDR3 coding sequence is TGTGCCAGCAGCTTAGGACAGAGCTTCTCTGGGGCCAACGTCCTGACTTTC.

The V call is TRBV15, the J call TRBJ2-5, with 14 positions matching TRBD2. Germline CDR1 reads LNHNV; CDR2 reads YYDKDF (reference sequence). Trimming removed 0 bases from V and 3 bases from J; junction bases left unmatched: 6. This CDR3 contains 18 residues. The CDR3: CATSRDSGTSGSKETQYF. For the CDR3, the DNA is TGTGCCACCAGCAGAGATTCCGGGACTAGCGGGAGCAAAGAGACCCAGTACTTC.

The J gene is TRBJ2-5, the V gene TRBV7-2; unclear D gene. Per the germline V gene, CDR1 is SGHTA and CDR2 is FQGNSA. Trimming cost V 5 bases and J 7 bases, with 8 bases left between them. CDR3 length equals 11 residues. CDR3 sequence: CASSRVGTQYF. CDR3 bases: TGTGCCAGCAGCCGAGTCGGGACCCAGTACTTC.

The chain joins TRBV5-4 to TRBJ2-7; tentatively, D is TRBD2 (6 bases). Germline CDR1 reads SGHNT; CDR2 reads YYREEE (reference sequence). There are 13 residues in the CDR3. Trimming removed 4 bases from V and 5 bases from J, with 13 bases in between. CDR3 DNA sequence: TGTGCCAGCAGCACTACTCTAGCGAACGAGCAGTACTTC. Its protein product is CASSTTLANEQYF.

The chain links TRBV7-9 to TRBJ1-2, with D unclear. Per the germline V gene, CDR1 is SEHNR and CDR2 is FQNEAQ (reference sequence). The V and J ends lost 0 bases and 8 bases respectively, with 13 bases between them. This CDR3 comprises 14 residues. The CDR3 nucleotides are TGTGCCAGCAGCTTAGCGCGGCAGGCCTCCGGCTACACCTTC. As protein: CASSLARQASGYTF. The entire variable domain, with the rest obtained from reference TRBV7-9 and TRBJ1-2, is as follows: DTGVSQNPRHKITKRGQNVTFRCDPISEHNRLYWYRQTLGQGPEFLTYFQNEAQLEKSRLLSDRFSAERPKGSFSTLEIQRTEQGDSAMYLCASSLARQASGYTFGSGTRLTVV.

V usage is TRBV5-1 and J usage is TRBJ2-7; TRBD2 agrees at 7 bases. The germline CDR1 and CDR2 sequences are SGHRS and YFSETQ. The CDR3 covers 16 residues. Trimming cost V 0 bases and J 2 bases; bases outside gene matches: 8. CDR3 coding DNA: TGCGCCAGCAGCTTGGCTGGGGAGGGACCTACCTACGAGCAGTACTTC. The encoded protein is CASSLAGEGPTYEQYF. Supplemented by reference TRBV5-1 and TRBJ2-7, the full variable domain reads KAGVTQTPRYLIKTRGQQVTLSCSPISGHRSVSWYQQTPGQGLQFLFEYFSETQRNKGNFPGRFSGRQFSNSRSEMNVSTLELGDSALYLCASSLAGEGPTYEQYFGPGTRLTVT.

CDR3 bases: TGTGCCAGTAGTATGCCCCACAGGGGGAGCTCCTACAATGAGCAGTTCTTC. This gives the protein CASSMPHRGSSYNEQFF. V and J are TRBV19 and TRBJ2-1, with TRBD1 identical over 8 bases. The CDR3 runs to 17 residues. V was pared by 3 bases and J by 0 bases, with 7 bases of the junction left unmatched. Per germline, CDR1 LNHDA and CDR2 SQIVND (reference sequence).

The V call is TRBV5-1, the J call TRBJ1-1, with 7 bases aligning to TRBD1. V was pared by 4 bases and J by 3 bases, with 18 bases of the junction left unmatched. The CDR3 extends over 18 amino acids. Germline V lookup: CDR1 SGHRS, CDR2 YFSETQ. The CDR3 region is CASSPRQGVYRMDTEAFF. The CDR3 DNA reads TGCGCCAGCAGCCCCAGACAGGGAGTATATCGGATGGACACTGAAGCTTTCTTT.

The sample holds one count of this clone. The V and J genes are TRBV7-9 and TRBJ2-5; 9 bases align to TRBD2. V gave up 5 bases and J gave up 3 bases; unmatched junction bases: 10. The germline CDR1 and CDR2 sequences are SEHNR and FQNEAQ (reference sequence). This CDR3 is built from 16 residues. The CDR3 sequence: CASSTKETSGKETQYF. CDR3 bases: TGTGCCAGCAGCACCAAGGAGACTAGCGGTAAAGAGACCCAGTACTTC.

The chain recombines TRBV5-4 with TRBJ2-3; TRBD2 agrees at 9 bases. Germline lookup yields CDR1 SGHNT and CDR2 YYREEE (reference sequence). V lost 3 bases to trimming and J lost 5 bases; unmatched junction nucleotides: 7. The CDR3 loop spans 15 amino acids. The CDR3 nucleotides read TGTGCCAGCAGCTCATTAGCGGGAGTCAGAGATACGCAGTATTTT. As protein: CASSSLAGVRDTQYF.

The chain employs TRBV30 and TRBJ1-5; no clear D. The germline V and J ends were trimmed by 0 bases and 0 bases, with 12 bases remaining between them. Per the germline V gene, CDR1 is GTSNPN and CDR2 is SVGIG (reference sequence). The CDR3 has 16 residues. The chain's CDR3 is CAWSVRIGSSNQPQHF. The DNA of the CDR3 is TGTGCCTGGAGTGTACGGATCGGCAGTAGCAATCAGCCCCAGCATTTT.

This chain joins TRBV11-2 and TRBJ1-3; possible D gene TRBD1, 5 bases. The CDR3 totals 16 residues. Trimming pared 1 base from V and 3 bases from J, leaving 13 bases between. Germline CDR1 is SGHAT and CDR2 is FQNNGV. In DNA, the CDR3 is TGTGCCAGCAGCTTAGGGGGCGGCGGTTTTGGAAACACCATATATTTT. Residues: CASSLGGGGFGNTIYF.

The genes are TRBV7-2 and TRBJ2-3, with no clear D. The ends were cut back, 5 bases at V and 0 bases at J, with 12 bases in the middle. Germline CDR1 SGHTA, CDR2 FQGNSA. The CDR3 consists of 15 residues. CDR3 amino acids: CASSPERYSTDTQYF. In nucleotides, the CDR3 is TGTGCCAGCAGCCCTGAAAGATACAGCACAGATACGCAGTATTTT.

The gene calls are TRBV6-5 and TRBJ2-1; a weak D match, TRBD1 (6 bases). The CDR3 loop spans 15 amino acids. Germline assignment: CDR1 MNHEY and CDR2 SVGAGI. Trimming shortened V by 0 bases and J by 3 bases, and 9 bases separated the two germline ends. The CDR3 is CASSYSLGGYNEQFF. The CDR3 region has the DNA TGTGCCAGCAGTTACTCTTTAGGGGGCTACAATGAGCAGTTCTTC.

This rearrangement joins TRBV10-2 to TRBJ2-7; 7 bases are a match to TRBD1. CDR3 size: 13 residues. The V gene's germline CDR1 is WSHSY and CDR2 SAAADI. Trimming removed 6 bases from V and 11 bases from J; junction bases left unmatched: 13. CDR3: CASRPGTASPEYF. CDR3 DNA sequence: TGCGCCAGCAGACCCGGGACAGCCAGCCCTGAGTACTTC.

This clone was detected only once. The genes are TRBV30 and TRBJ2-7; tentative D call: TRBD1 (5 bases). This CDR3 spans 14 amino acids. Germline CDR1 GTSNPN, CDR2 SVGIG (reference sequence). Trimming shortened V by 1 base and J by 4 bases, and 14 bases separated the two germline ends. The CDR3 DNA follows: TGTGCCTGGAGTGCGGCAGGGCATGGGTACGAGCAGTACTTC. It yields the protein CAWSAAGHGYEQYF.

V is TRBV13 and J is TRBJ1-1; D perhaps matches TRBD1 (5 bases). The CDR3 runs 16 residues. V lost 1 base and J lost 0, with 12 bases in between. The germline gives CDR1 PRHDT, CDR2 FYEKMQ (reference sequence). This chain's CDR3 is CASSLDGPGLNTEAFF. The CDR3 nucleotides are TGTGCCAGCAGCTTAGACGGACCGGGGCTGAACACTGAAGCTTTCTTT. The entire variable domain, with the rest obtained from reference TRBV13 and TRBJ1-1, is as follows: AAGVIQSPRHLIKEKRETATLKCYPIPRHDTVYWYQQGPGQDPQFLISFYEKMQSDKGSIPDRFSAQQFSDYHSELNMSSLELGDSALYFCASSLDGPGLNTEAFFGQGTRLTVV.

The chain has TRBV5-1 and TRBJ2-6; 9 positions match TRBD1. The ends lost 0 bases at V and 1 base at J; junction bases unmatched: 8. The CDR3 spans 19 residues. CDR1 SGHRS and CDR2 YFSETQ come from the germline V gene. The CDR3 DNA reads TGCGCCAGCAGCTTGGTGAGACAGGGGGTTCAGTCTGGGGCCAACGTCCTGACTTTC. Translated: CASSLVRQGVQSGANVLTF. Complete variable domain (other parts from reference TRBV5-1 and TRBJ2-6): KAGVTQTPRYLIKTRGQQVTLSCSPISGHRSVSWYQQTPGQGLQFLFEYFSETQRNKGNFPGRFSGRQFSNSRSEMNVSTLELGDSALYLCASSLVRQGVQSGANVLTFGAGSRLTVL.

The V and J genes are TRBV4-1 and TRBJ2-1, with 10 bases fitting TRBD2. Germline V gives CDR1 MGHRA, CDR2 YSYEKL. V trimming: 7 bases; J trimming: 9 bases; junction bases outside the gene matches: 12. This CDR3 is built from 15 residues. DNA of the CDR3: TGCGCCAGCACCCTCACTAGCGGGATCGGTACTGAGCAGTTCTTC. It yields the protein CASTLTSGIGTEQFF.

The gene calls are TRBV27 and TRBJ2-7, with D possibly being TRBD1 or TRBD2 (6 bases each). CDR3 length equals 14 residues. Germline assignment: CDR1 MNHEY and CDR2 SMNVEV (reference sequence). V was trimmed by 5 bases and J by 2 bases, leaving 13 bases between them. CDR3 residues: CASSPFGGAYEQYF. The CDR3 region has the DNA TGTGCCAGCAGTCCCTTCGGGGGCGCCTACGAGCAGTACTTC.

The chain links TRBV28 to TRBJ2-7; 8 nucleotides line up with TRBD1. This CDR3 has 13 residues. Per the germline V gene, CDR1 is MDHEN and CDR2 is SYDVKM. Unmatched junction bases numbered 4, after V lost 6 bases and J lost 3 bases. DNA for the CDR3: TGTGCCAGCAGCCCGGGACAGGTCTACGAGCAGTACTTC. Its translation: CASSPGQVYEQYF.

The rearrangement uses TRBV2 and TRBJ1-2; 7 bases align to TRBD1. V shed 6 bases, J shed 0 bases, and the junction held 10 bases outside the gene matches. This CDR3 spans 16 amino acids. The germline V gene has CDR1 SNHLY and CDR2 FYNNEI. The CDR3 reads CASSILRQGANYGYTF. In nucleotides, the CDR3 is TGTGCCAGCAGCATACTGAGACAGGGAGCTAACTATGGCTACACCTTC.

The V and J genes are TRBV28 and TRBJ2-1, with 10 bases aligning to TRBD1. The CDR3 runs to 15 residues. The J segment lost 3 bases and the V segment lost 7 bases, leaving 6 bases of the junction unmatched. CDR1 and CDR2 from the germline V gene are MDHEN and SYDVKM. CDR3 in DNA: TGTGCCAGCATCCCCGGGACAGGGGTCTACAATGAGCAGTTCTTC. Protein: CASIPGTGVYNEQFF. Full variable domain (rest looked up from reference TRBV28 and TRBJ2-1): DVKVTQSSRYLVKRTGEKVFLECVQDMDHENMFWYRQDPGLGLRLIYFSYDVKMKEKGDIPEGYSVSREKKERFSLILESASTNQTSMYLCASIPGTGVYNEQFFGPGTRLTVL.

This rearrangement joins TRBV4-3 to TRBJ2-1, with D perhaps matching TRBD2 (6 bases). Germline lookup yields CDR1 LGHNA and CDR2 YSLEER. Trimming took 0 bases from V and 12 from J, leaving 15 bases between them. The CDR3 extends over 14 amino acids. CDR3 coding DNA: TGCGCCAGCAGCCAAGAATTGGGGGAGGTGGGGCAGTTCTTC. Its protein is CASSQELGEVGQFF.

The gene calls are TRBV19 and TRBJ2-7, with 8 bases that match TRBD1. CDR3 length: 16 residues. V lost 5 bases, J lost 1 base, and 10 bases stayed unmatched. The germline gives CDR1 LNHDA, CDR2 SQIVND (reference sequence). CDR3 amino acids: CASSGGQGGFSYEQYF. The CDR3 DNA sequence: TGTGCCAGTAGTGGAGGACAGGGAGGTTTTTCCTACGAGCAGTACTTC. Looking up the rest from reference TRBV19 and TRBJ2-7 gives the full variable domain: DGGITQSPKYLFRKEGQNVTLSCEQNLNHDAMYWYRQDPGQGLRLIYYSQIVNDFQKGDIAEGYSVSREKKESFPLTVTSAQKNPTAFYLCASSGGQGGFSYEQYFGPGTRLTVT.

The chain carries TRBV27 and TRBJ1-2, with 7 bases matching TRBD1. Looked up from germline, CDR1 is MNHEY and CDR2 is SMNVEV (reference sequence). The CDR3 extends over 14 amino acids. With V trimmed by 10 bases and J by 3 bases, 11 bases remained unmatched. As DNA, the CDR3 is TGTGCCACCTGGGAACAGGGGCCCTACTATGGCTACACCTTC. It is translated as CATWEQGPYYGYTF.

The rearrangement uses TRBV10-1 and TRBJ2-1, with 9 positions matching TRBD1. The CDR3 consists of 15 residues. Per germline, CDR1 WNHNN and CDR2 SYGVQD (reference sequence). The junction had 6 bases not matched to a gene; V was cut back by 2 bases and J by 7 bases. CDR3: CASSEGGTGKNEQFF. The DNA of the CDR3 is TGCGCCAGCAGTGAGGGTGGGACAGGGAAAAATGAGCAGTTCTTC.

The gene calls are TRBV5-1 and TRBJ1-1, with a possible D match to TRBD1 (6 bases). Germline V lookup: CDR1 SGHRS, CDR2 YFSETQ. The CDR3 runs to 15 residues. Deletions cut 6 bases from V and 0 bases from J, with 15 bases between. CDR3: CASNREGNMNTEAFF. The CDR3 coding sequence is TGCGCCAGCAACAGGGAGGGAAACATGAACACTGAAGCTTTCTTT. The complete variable domain, with remaining parts taken from reference TRBV5-1 and TRBJ1-1, reads KAGVTQTPRYLIKTRGQQVTLSCSPISGHRSVSWYQQTPGQGLQFLFEYFSETQRNKGNFPGRFSGRQFSNSRSEMNVSTLELGDSALYLCASNREGNMNTEAFFGQGTRLTVV.

The chain couples TRBV14 to TRBJ2-7; D unresolved. Trimming took 2 bases from V and 0 from J, leaving 14 bases between them. The CDR3 loop spans 16 amino acids. The V gene's germline CDR1 is SGHDN and CDR2 FVKESK. The CDR3 DNA reads as TGTGCCAGCAGCCAATCCTCCCTAAGGTCCTCCTACGAGCAGTACTTC. Encoded protein: CASSQSSLRSSYEQYF. Variable domain in full (rest from reference TRBV14 and TRBJ2-7): EAGVTQFPSHSVIEKGQTVTLRCDPISGHDNLYWYRRVMGKEIKFLLHFVKESKQDESGMPNNRFLAERTGGTYSTLKVQPAELEDSGVYFCASSQSSLRSSYEQYFGPGTRLTVT.

The chain has TRBV7-6 and TRBJ1-4, with 7 bases aligning to TRBD1. The V and J ends lost 5 bases and 7 bases, in that order; junction bases with no gene match: 10. CDR1 SGHVS and CDR2 FNYEAQ come from the germline V gene. This CDR3 has 15 residues. For the CDR3, the DNA is TGTGCCAGCAGCCAAACAGGGGCCCGTGGTGAAAAACTGTTTTTT. This gives the protein CASSQTGARGEKLFF.